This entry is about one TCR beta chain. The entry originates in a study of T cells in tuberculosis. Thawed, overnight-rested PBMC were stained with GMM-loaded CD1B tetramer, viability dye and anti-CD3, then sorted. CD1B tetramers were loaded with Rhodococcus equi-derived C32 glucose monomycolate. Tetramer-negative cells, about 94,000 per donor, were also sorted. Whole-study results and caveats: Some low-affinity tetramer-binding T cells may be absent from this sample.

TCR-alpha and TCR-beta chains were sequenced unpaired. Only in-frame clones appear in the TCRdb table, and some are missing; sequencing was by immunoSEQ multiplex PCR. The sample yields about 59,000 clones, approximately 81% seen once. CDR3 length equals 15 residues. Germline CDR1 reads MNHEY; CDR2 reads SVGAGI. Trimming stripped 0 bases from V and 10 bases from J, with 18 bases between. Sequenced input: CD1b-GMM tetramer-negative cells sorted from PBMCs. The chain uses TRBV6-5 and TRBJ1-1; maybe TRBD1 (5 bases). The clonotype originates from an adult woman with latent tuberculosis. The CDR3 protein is CASSYSRQGSKRAFF. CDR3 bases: TGTGCCAGCAGTTACTCGAGGCAGGGCTCTAAAAGAGCTTTCTTT.